Presented here are 13 T cell receptor beta chains from one specimen sequenced in a study of blood T cell repertoires in COVID-19. Profiling relied on immunoSEQ multiplex PCR, and the TCRdb table lists in-frame clones only, not all of them. The data hold 250,000 to 400,000 clones, with approximately 90% observed a single time. Source material: peripheral blood. These receptors all stem from a woman between 25 and 40 years old with COVID-19, enrolled during active disease.

The J gene is TRBJ2-2, the V gene TRBV2; 8 bases line up with TRBD1. The V gene end was trimmed by 6 bases and the J gene end by 4 bases; junction bases not matched to a gene: 10. The germline V gene has CDR1 SNHLY and CDR2 FYNNEI. The CDR3 extends over 16 amino acids. CDR3 in amino acids: CASSDLLDRATGELFF. In DNA form, the CDR3 reads TGTGCCAGCAGCGACCTACTGGACAGGGCCACCGGGGAGCTGTTTTTT.

The count of this clone is one. In DNA, the CDR3 is TGTGCCAGCAGCAACCCCCCCCGGGGCTATGGCTACACCTTC. Protein sequence: CASSNPPRGYGYTF. The V call is TRBV7-2, the J call TRBJ1-2; D is unclear. Germline CDR1 SGHTA, CDR2 FQGNSA. The CDR3 consists of 14 residues. V shed 5 bases and J shed 4 bases, with 14 bases lying between them. Full variable domain (remainder filled in from reference TRBV7-2 and TRBJ1-2): GAGVSQSPSNKVTEKGKDVELRCDPISGHTALYWYRQSLGQGLEFLIYFQGNSAPDKSGLPSDRFSAERTGGSVSTLTIQRTQQEDSAVYLCASSNPPRGYGYTFGSGTRLTVV.

V gene TRBV7-6 combines with J gene TRBJ1-5; D gene unclear. Germline V CDR1 and CDR2: SGHVS, FNYEAQ. The V and J ends lost 5 bases and 1 base respectively, with 15 bases between them. CDR3 size: 16 residues. In DNA, the CDR3 is TGTGCCAGCAGCCAAAACGGGAGGTTCAGCAATCAGCCCCAGCATTTT. The encoded protein is CASSQNGRFSNQPQHF.

The rearrangement links TRBV12-5 to TRBJ2-1; tentatively, D is TRBD1 (6 bases). The CDR3 is made up of 12 amino acids. The V gene lost 4 bases and the J gene lost 9 bases, with 10 bases spanning the gap. Germline loops: CDR1 LGHNT, CDR2 FRNRAP. CDR3 nucleotide sequence: TGTGCTAGTGGTTGGACAGAGGGTGAGCAGTTCTTC. Its protein is CASGWTEGEQFF.

The chain recombines TRBV9 with TRBJ1-1; the match to TRBD1 covers 12 bases. CDR3 size: 12 residues. Germline assignment: CDR1 SGDLS and CDR2 YYNGEE. J lost 11 bases, V lost 4 bases, and 3 bases had no gene match. CDR3: CASSQGQGAAFF. The CDR3 coding sequence is TGTGCCAGCAGCCAGGGACAGGGGGCGGCTTTCTTT.

The chain joins TRBV2 to TRBJ1-5; D possibly corresponds to TRBD1 (5 bases). V dropped 0 bases and J dropped 0 bases, with 12 bases sitting between them. The CDR3 spans 17 residues. Germline V gene sequence: CDR1 SNHLY, CDR2 FYNNEI. The CDR3 region is CASSEAGVKGSNQPQHF. Written as DNA, the CDR3 is TGTGCCAGCAGTGAAGCAGGGGTCAAGGGTAGCAATCAGCCCCAGCATTTT.

This clone has a single count. The chain recombines TRBV7-2 with TRBJ2-5, with 14 bases fitting TRBD2. The CDR3 spans 15 residues. Germline V gene sequence: CDR1 SGHTA, CDR2 FQGNSA. V trimming: 3 bases; J trimming: 5 bases; junction bases outside the gene matches: 2. The CDR3 coding sequence is TGTGCCAGCAGCTTGACTAGCGGGGGGGCGGAGACCCAGTACTTC. This encodes CASSLTSGGAETQYF. Full variable domain (outside the CDR3, taken from reference TRBV7-2 and TRBJ2-5): GAGVSQSPSNKVTEKGKDVELRCDPISGHTALYWYRQSLGQGLEFLIYFQGNSAPDKSGLPSDRFSAERTGGSVSTLTIQRTQQEDSAVYLCASSLTSGGAETQYFGPGTRLLVL.

The chain carries TRBV27 and TRBJ2-2, with D possibly matching TRBD1 (5 bases). CDR1 MNHEY and CDR2 SMNVEV come from the germline V gene (reference sequence). Trimming took off 4 bases at V and 4 bases at J, with 7 bases between the two ends. The CDR3 loop spans 13 amino acids. The CDR3 region is CASSSRGTGELFF. CDR3 nucleotides: TGTGCCAGCAGTTCAAGGGGCACCGGGGAGCTGTTTTTT.

This chain links TRBV19 with TRBJ2-1; 9 bases are a match to TRBD2. The CDR3 has 15 residues. The germline V gene encodes CDR1 LNHDA and CDR2 SQIVND (reference sequence). V dropped 5 bases and J dropped 8; count of bases not matched to a gene: 10. CDR3 nucleotides: TGTGCCAGTAGTCAGTCAGCGGGGGGTAGCGATGAGCAGTTCTTC. Residues: CASSQSAGGSDEQFF.

The chain has TRBV11-2 and TRBJ1-6; tentative D call: TRBD1 (5 bases). The CDR3 totals 14 residues. The germline V gene encodes CDR1 SGHAT and CDR2 FQNNGV. V was trimmed by 6 bases and J by 10 bases, leaving 16 bases between them. The CDR3 protein is CASSKFDRVSPLHF. Written as DNA, the CDR3 is TGTGCCAGCAGTAAATTCGACAGAGTCTCACCCCTCCACTTT. Variable domain in full (rest from reference TRBV11-2 and TRBJ1-6): EAGVAQSPRYKIIEKRQSVAFWCNPISGHATLYWYQQILGQGPKLLIQFQNNGVVDDSQLPKDRFSAERLKGVDSTLKIQPAKLEDSAVYLCASSKFDRVSPLHFGNGTRLTVT.

The chain carries TRBV6-5 and TRBJ1-2, with D perhaps TRBD1 (6 bases). The germline V gene has CDR1 MNHEY and CDR2 SVGAGI. The V and J ends lost 4 bases and 8 bases respectively, with 11 bases between them. The CDR3 consists of 12 residues. CDR3 in amino acids: CASSSDSRGYTF. Written as DNA, the CDR3 is TGTGCCAGCAGTTCGGACAGCCGAGGCTACACCTTC.

This clone was recorded a few times. V usage is TRBV6-2 or TRBV6-3 and J usage is TRBJ1-1; D remains unclear. The CDR3 is 13 residues long. Per germline, CDR1 MNHEY and CDR2 SVGEGT. Trimming stripped 4 bases from V and 4 bases from J, with 10 bases between. CDR3 loop: CASSFRRTTEAFF. The CDR3 coding sequence is TGTGCCAGCAGTTTTCGCAGAACCACTGAAGCTTTCTTT.

The rearrangement links TRBV5-4 to TRBJ1-4; 8 bases map to TRBD1. Trimming removed 4 bases from V and 5 bases from J; junction bases left unmatched: 7. The CDR3 totals 15 residues. CDR1 is SGHNT and CDR2 is YYREEE in the germline V gene (reference sequence). The DNA of the CDR3 is TGTGCCAGCAGCAGAGGCGGACAGGGAAATGAAAAACTGTTTTTT. Translation gives CASSRGGQGNEKLFF.